Listed here are 15 T cell receptor beta chains from one sample, sequenced in a study of T-cell reconstitution after alpha-beta-depleted transplantation in children. For TCRbeta, the library was prepared with unique molecular identifiers. One entry per CDR3 protein results from TCRdb running MiXCR on the PCR reads. There are about 78,000 distinct CDR3 sequences in the sample; around 14% occur only once, and 27% lies in the top ten. Sequencing was performed on PBMCs, mostly from graft donor cells, taken 180 days after TCRalphabeta/CD19-depleted stem cell transplant. Receptor source: a male patient aged 2-15 years who had a stem cell transplant for acute lymphoblastic leukemia, so the T cells may come from the graft donor.

This clonotype was detected only a few times. The V and J genes are TRBV5-1 and TRBJ2-1, with a weak D call TRBD1 (5 bases). CDR1 is SGHRS and CDR2 is YFSETQ in the germline V gene. Trimming took off 2 bases at V and 0 bases at J, with 12 bases between the two ends. This CDR3 is built from 16 residues. This CDR3 reads CASSLYRLSSYNEQFF. CDR3 DNA: TGCGCCAGCAGCTTATACAGGCTTAGCTCCTACAATGAGCAGTTCTTC.

This clonotype was counted many times. This rearrangement joins TRBV27 to TRBJ2-1; either TRBD1 or TRBD2 may supply D (5 bases each). V was shortened by 4 bases and J by 2 bases, with 12 bases between the two germline ends. This CDR3 spans 15 amino acids. Germline-derived CDR1 and CDR2 are MNHEY and SMNVEV (reference sequence). The CDR3 coding sequence is TGTGCCAGCAGTTCCCGGGACGGGACCTACAATGAGCAGTTCTTC. Its translation: CASSSRDGTYNEQFF.

This clonotype has just a few counts. This chain connects TRBV3-1 to TRBJ1-1; 11 nucleotides match TRBD1. This CDR3 has 18 residues. V lost 4 bases and J lost 0; bases outside the gene matches: 10. Germline-derived CDR1 and CDR2 are LGHDT and YNNKEL (reference sequence). The DNA of the CDR3 is TGTGCCAGCAGCCCCCCCCGGGACAGGGGGGTCATGAACACTGAAGCTTTCTTT. Its protein product is CASSPPRDRGVMNTEAFF.

This clonotype came up a few times. The chain uses TRBV12-3 or TRBV12-4 and TRBJ1-5; no definite D call. Between the trimmed V and J ends, which lost 6 bases and 4 bases, there was a span of 16 bases. The CDR3 has 15 residues. This CDR3 is CASSLTGPRNQPQHF. The DNA of the CDR3 is TGTGCCAGCAGCCTTACCGGACCTAGAAATCAGCCCCAGCATTTT.

A single count supports this clonotype. The chain employs TRBV5-1 and TRBJ2-3; maybe TRBD1 (5 bases). Germline loops: CDR1 SGHRS, CDR2 YFSETQ. Trimming took 9 bases from V and 1 from J, leaving 21 bases between them. There are 16 residues in the CDR3. CDR3 nucleotide sequence: TGCGCCATCAGTCGGCCCAGGGTCCTAGGCACAGATACGCAGTATTTT. Its protein is CAISRPRVLGTDTQYF.

This clonotype was seen many times. The chain combines TRBV12-3 or TRBV12-4 with TRBJ2-7, with D perhaps TRBD1 or TRBD2 (6 bases each). The CDR3 has 14 residues. V was clipped by 6 bases and J by 2 bases, with 14 bases between them. CDR3 region: CASRRGAETYEQYF. DNA for the CDR3: TGTGCCAGCAGGAGGGGGGCAGAAACCTACGAGCAGTACTTC.

This clonotype has more than one count but fewer than ten. V is TRBV7-9 and J is TRBJ2-4; D is ambiguous. V lost 2 bases and J 0 bases, leaving 8 bases between the germline ends. Germline lookup yields CDR1 SEHNR and CDR2 FQNEAQ (reference sequence). The CDR3 extends over 15 amino acids. CDR3 sequence reads: CASSLNTVAKNIQYF. In nucleotides, the CDR3 is TGTGCCAGCAGCTTAAACACAGTAGCCAAAAACATTCAGTACTTC.

The chain couples TRBV4-3 to TRBJ2-1, with 11 bases lining up with TRBD2. V was clipped by 4 bases and J by 4 bases; unmatched bases: 6. The CDR3 loop spans 16 amino acids. Germline CDR1 is LGHNA and CDR2 is YSLEER. This CDR3 reads CASSRLTSGTYNEQFF. The CDR3 bases are TGCGCCAGCAGCCGGTTGACTAGCGGGACTTACAATGAGCAGTTCTTC.

There are a few counts of this clonotype. The chain combines TRBV7-8 with TRBJ1-2; D perhaps matches TRBD1 (6 bases). CDR1 is SGHVS and CDR2 is FQNEAQ in the germline V gene. The CDR3 runs 13 residues. Trimming took off 5 bases at V and 6 bases at J, with 13 bases between the two ends. This chain's CDR3 is CASSRDTLDGYTF. Written as DNA, the CDR3 is TGTGCCAGCAGCCGGGACACCTTGGATGGCTACACCTTC.

This clonotype was seen ten or more times. The V and J genes are TRBV5-1 and TRBJ2-7, with TRBD1 identical over 8 bases. Trimming cost V 4 bases and J 2 bases; bases outside gene matches: 8. Germline CDR1 is SGHRS and CDR2 is YFSETQ. The CDR3 covers 15 residues. CDR3 loop: CASSTRQGKTYEQYF. CDR3 DNA: TGCGCCAGCAGCACCAGACAGGGGAAGACCTACGAGCAGTACTTC.

This clonotype has at least ten counts. The chain has TRBV12-3 or TRBV12-4 and TRBJ1-1, with 11 nucleotides matching TRBD1. Trimming took 6 bases from V and 4 from J; bases not matched to a gene: 7. CDR3 length: 15 residues. The DNA for the CDR3 is TGTGCCAGCAGACCTGGACAGGGGGCGCGCACTGAAGCTTTCTTT. Translation: CASRPGQGARTEAFF.

This clonotype has only a few counts. This chain joins TRBV5-1 and TRBJ1-2; 8 positions match TRBD1. This CDR3 region has 19 residues. Germline CDR1 and CDR2: SGHRS and YFSETQ. V lost 0 bases and J lost 0; bases outside the gene matches: 13. The CDR3, as DNA: TGCGCCAGCAGCTTGGGCCCTCGCGAGCGGACAGGGCCTAACTATGGCTACACCTTC. Encoded protein: CASSLGPRERTGPNYGYTF.

This clonotype appeared a few times. This rearrangement joins TRBV9 to TRBJ2-1; D is perhaps TRBD1 (5 bases). Trimming took 2 bases from V and 2 from J, leaving 17 bases between them. CDR1 SGDLS and CDR2 YYNGEE come from the germline V gene. This CDR3 comprises 17 residues. CDR3 nucleotides: TGTGCCAGCAGCGTTTTCCCTTCAGGGCTAGCCTACAATGAGCAGTTCTTC. Protein product: CASSVFPSGLAYNEQFF.

This clonotype was counted a few times. The chain joins TRBV4-1 to TRBJ2-1; D is possibly TRBD2 (6 bases). V gave up 3 bases and J gave up 7 bases, with 13 bases separating them. Germline CDR1 reads MGHRA; CDR2 reads YSYEKL. The CDR3 loop spans 14 amino acids. CDR3 loop: CASSHPGLLNEQFF. Written as DNA, the CDR3 is TGCGCCAGCAGCCACCCAGGACTACTGAATGAGCAGTTCTTC.

This clonotype was detected a few times. J is TRBJ1-2 and V is TRBV20-1, with D possibly TRBD1 on 6 matching bases. The CDR3 is made up of 14 amino acids. CDR1 and CDR2 (germline): DFQATT, SNEGSKA (reference sequence). V lost 4 bases, J lost 3 bases, and 15 bases lay in between. The CDR3 region is CSAIEGHFHYGYTF. Here the CDR3 DNA reads TGCAGTGCTATAGAGGGACATTTTCACTATGGCTACACCTTC.